The 15 T cell receptor beta chains listed next were all sequenced from one sample in a study of identical twins. TCRdb ran MiXCR on the 5' RACE reads and lists one entry per CDR3 protein. The sample yields some 1,700,000 distinct CDR3 sequences, under 35% seen once. Sequenced input: cord blood. These TCRs come from a newborn girl in good health.

V and J are TRBV19 and TRBJ2-7; no firm D call. V shed 10 bases and J shed 0 bases, with 10 bases lying between them. This CDR3 is 12 amino acids long. Per the germline V gene, CDR1 is LNHDA and CDR2 is SQIVND (reference sequence). Written as DNA, the CDR3 is TGTGCCACCAAAGGACCCTCCTACGAGCAGTACTTC. It translates to CATKGPSYEQYF.

This clonotype showed up just a few times. The chain has TRBV9 and TRBJ2-7; D may be TRBD1 or TRBD2 (5 bases each). Trimming stripped 4 bases from V and 3 bases from J, with 17 bases between. This CDR3 region has 15 residues. Germline V gene lookup returns CDR1 SGDLS and CDR2 YYNGEE. CDR3 coding DNA: TGTGCCAGCAGCCAAGGGCCGGGACCCTTCTACGAGCAGTACTTC. This sequence encodes CASSQGPGPFYEQYF.

The CDR3 DNA reads as TGTGCCAGCAGCCTTCGAGATTGGTACAGCACAGATACGCAGTATTTT. It yields the protein CASSLRDWYSTDTQYF. J is TRBJ2-3 and V is TRBV12-3 or TRBV12-4; D gene uncertain. The V end was cut by 6 bases, the J end by 0 bases, with 16 bases between. The CDR3 loop spans 16 amino acids.

The chain is built from TRBV20-1 and TRBJ1-3, with no clear D. Between the trimmed V and J ends, which lost 1 base and 4 bases, there was a span of 8 bases. The CDR3 runs 13 residues. CDR1 and CDR2 from the germline V gene are DFQATT and SNEGSKA (reference sequence). The CDR3 DNA reads as TGCAGTGCTAGAGCCGCTGGAGGAAACACCATATATTTT. Translating it yields CSARAAGGNTIYF.

The chain recombines TRBV12-3 or TRBV12-4 with TRBJ2-7, with D uncertain. Trimming removed 2 bases from V and 7 bases from J, with 6 bases in between. CDR3 length equals 11 residues. Here the CDR3 DNA reads TGTGCCAGCAGTTTACAGAGGGAGCAGTACTTC. Its protein is CASSLQREQYF.

This clonotype was counted between two and nine times. This rearrangement joins TRBV6-4 to TRBJ2-1; the D gene is possibly TRBD1 (6 bases). Judging by the DNA end, TRBJ2-7 fits better; the J call may be wrong. CDR3 length: 14 amino acids. Germline assignment: CDR1 MRHNA and CDR2 SNTAGT. In DNA form, the CDR3 reads TGTGCCAGCAGTCCGGGACACTCCTACAATGAGCAGTACTTC. Translation gives CASSPGHSYNEQYF.

This clonotype was detected many times. The J gene is TRBJ2-3, the V gene TRBV20-1; D is undetermined. The length of the CDR3 is 14 residues. The V gene's germline CDR1 is DFQATT and CDR2 SNEGSKA (reference sequence). The germline V and J ends were trimmed by 3 bases and 2 bases, with 12 bases remaining between them. CDR3 sequence reads: CSASRATLTDTQYF. Here the CDR3 DNA reads TGCAGTGCTAGTAGGGCTACCCTCACAGATACGCAGTATTTT.

This sequence joins TRBV20-1 and TRBJ2-7, with 9 bases matching TRBD2. The germline gives CDR1 DFQATT, CDR2 SNEGSKA (reference sequence). This CDR3 is 16 amino acids long. V shed 6 bases, J shed 7 bases, and the junction held 19 bases outside the gene matches. The CDR3 loop reads CSASPGPRGGYNEQYF. CDR3 nucleotide sequence: TGCAGTGCCTCCCCAGGCCCGCGGGGGGGCTACAATGAGCAGTACTTC.

The gene calls are TRBV11-2 and TRBJ2-2, with a possible D match to TRBD1 (7 bases). The CDR3 is 16 residues long. In germline, CDR1 is SGHAT, CDR2 FQNNGV. V lost 5 bases, J lost 5 bases, and 18 bases lay in between. The CDR3 protein is CASSASMTGRTGELFF. The CDR3 DNA sequence: TGTGCCAGCAGCGCGAGTATGACAGGGAGGACCGGGGAGCTGTTTTTT. Filled out from reference TRBV11-2 and TRBJ2-2, the complete variable domain reads EAGVAQSPRYKIIEKRQSVAFWCNPISGHATLYWYQQILGQGPKLLIQFQNNGVVDDSQLPKDRFSAERLKGVDSTLKIQPAKLEDSAVYLCASSASMTGRTGELFFGEGSRLTVL.

J is TRBJ1-5 and V is TRBV10-3, with 8 bases fitting TRBD1. Trimming took 0 bases from V and 5 from J; bases not matched to a gene: 6. The germline gives CDR1 ENHRY, CDR2 SYGVKD. The CDR3 has 16 amino acids. CDR3 nucleotide sequence: TGTGCCATCAGTGAGTCGGAGACAGGGGATGATCAGCCCCAGCATTTT. It specifies CAISESETGDDQPQHF.

The chain uses TRBV5-1 and TRBJ2-1; no definite D call. Trimming left V 5 bases short and J 0 bases short, with 15 bases between. In germline, CDR1 is SGHRS, CDR2 YFSETQ. The CDR3 is 16 amino acids. CDR3 DNA: TGCGCCAGCAGTCCACAGCCATCCAGCTCCTACAATGAGCAGTTCTTC. This gives the protein CASSPQPSSSYNEQFF.

J is TRBJ2-7 and V is TRBV11-2; maybe TRBD2 (5 bases). Germline V lookup: CDR1 SGHAT, CDR2 FQNNGV. There are 14 residues in the CDR3. V was clipped by 1 base and J by 2 bases, with 9 bases between them. CDR3 residues: CASSLVRAPYEQYF. DNA of the CDR3: TGTGCCAGCAGCTTAGTGAGGGCCCCCTACGAGCAGTACTTC.

The chain is built from TRBV6-2 or TRBV6-3 and TRBJ1-2; D might be TRBD1 (5 bases). There are 14 residues in the CDR3. The germline gives CDR1 MNHEY, CDR2 SVGEGT. Trimming removed 0 bases from V and 5 bases from J, with 10 bases in between. CDR3 region: CASSYSTRAYGYTF. In DNA form, the CDR3 reads TGTGCCAGCAGTTACTCGACCAGGGCATATGGCTACACCTTC.

CDR3 nucleotides: TGTGCCACCAGTGATTCCGGGACCAATTACGAGCAGTACTTC. Translated: CATSDSGTNYEQYF. This chain links TRBV24-1 with TRBJ2-7; D might be TRBD1 or TRBD2, each matching 5 bases. Germline CDR1 and CDR2: KGHDR and SFDVKD. Trimming took 2 bases from V and 4 from J, leaving 11 bases between them. The length of the CDR3 is 14 residues.

The chain carries TRBV18 and TRBJ2-5; 9 bases align to TRBD1. The CDR3 loop spans 15 amino acids. Germline V gene data show CDR1 as KGHSH and CDR2 as LQKENI. Germline trimming cut 2 bases from V and 4 bases from J; bases unmatched to any gene: 5. CDR3 nucleotide sequence: TGTGCCAGCTCACCAGGACAGGGGCCTCGAGAGACCCAGTACTTC. It yields the protein CASSPGQGPRETQYF.